This entry lists 18 T cell receptor beta chains sequenced from one sample in a study of memory CD4+ T cells and cytomegalovirus serostatus. Method: immunoSEQ multiplex PCR; TCRdb's copy keeps in-frame clones and lacks some. This sample carries some 57,000 clones, less than 80% of them seen once, and the ten largest clones take 0.65% to 0.9%. Single viable CD3+CD4+CD8-CD45RO+ cells were sorted as the memory CD4+ T cells. The sequencing input was memory CD4+ T cells from blood. These receptors were obtained from an adult in good health and CMV-seronegative.

The chain recombines TRBV6-1 with TRBJ1-4, with a tentative D call TRBD1 (6 bases). The CDR3 sequence is 15 residues long. The V gene's germline CDR1 is MNHNS and CDR2 SASEGT. The V end was cut by 2 bases, the J end by 7 bases, with 14 bases between. CDR3 loop: CASSESGGRSEKLFF. As DNA, the CDR3 is TGTGCCAGCAGTGAATCGGGGGGGCGTAGTGAAAAACTGTTTTTT.

J is TRBJ1-1 and V is TRBV2, with D perhaps matching TRBD1 (5 bases). The germline V gene encodes CDR1 SNHLY and CDR2 FYNNEI. Deletions cut 3 bases from V and 4 bases from J, with 12 bases between. The CDR3 covers 14 residues. CDR3 nucleotide sequence: TGTGCCAGCAGTGACGCGACAGCCGGCACTGAAGCTTTCTTT. Amino acids: CASSDATAGTEAFF. Combining the CDR3 with reference TRBV2 and TRBJ1-1 gives the whole variable domain EPEVTQTPSHQVTQMGQEVILRCVPISNHLYFYWYRQILGQKVEFLVSFYNNEISEKSEIFDDQFSVERPDGSNFTLKIRSTKLEDSAMYFCASSDATAGTEAFFGQGTRLTVV.

This clone has just one count. The rearrangement uses TRBV25-1 and TRBJ1-2; tentative D call: TRBD1 (5 bases). Trimming cost V 3 bases and J 3 bases, with 11 bases left between them. Germline CDR1 MGHDK, CDR2 SYGVNS. The CDR3 covers 14 residues. CDR3 protein: CASSDWGGDYGYTF. The CDR3 DNA is TGTGCCAGCAGTGATTGGGGGGGGGACTATGGCTACACCTTC.

For this clone: Other DNA variants within this sample encode the same CDR3. The gene calls are TRBV29-1 and TRBJ2-3; D is ambiguous. Trimming removed 4 bases at V and 5 bases at J, with 13 bases between. Germline V gene lookup returns CDR1 SQVTM and CDR2 ANQGSEA. The CDR3 loop spans 13 amino acids. The CDR3 DNA reads as TGCAGCGTTGTGGAAGTCATCGGAGATACGCAGTATTTT. This translates into CSVVEVIGDTQYF.

This clone was observed a single time. The chain carries TRBV5-5 and TRBJ2-7; a weak D match, TRBD2 (6 bases). This CDR3 comprises 12 residues. Trimming removed 4 bases at V and 7 bases at J, with 12 bases between. CDR1 and CDR2 from the germline V gene are SGHKS and YYEKEE (reference sequence). The CDR3 DNA reads as TGTGCCAGCAGCCAGGATGGGGGGGAGCAGTACTTC. Its translation is CASSQDGGEQYF.

J is TRBJ2-5 and V is TRBV29-1, with D possibly TRBD1 on 5 matching bases. Germline CDR1 and CDR2: SQVTM and ANQGSEA. Between the trimmed V and J ends, which lost 5 bases and 3 bases, there was a span of 19 bases. The CDR3 contains 15 residues. Here the CDR3 reads CSVRNPGQGKETQYF. The DNA for the CDR3 is TGCAGCGTTAGAAACCCGGGTCAGGGTAAAGAGACCCAGTACTTC.

This clone was counted a few times. This chain links TRBV5-1 with TRBJ1-6, with D maybe TRBD1 (5 bases). Germline V gives CDR1 SGHRS, CDR2 YFSETQ. The CDR3 contains 17 residues. Trimming pared 2 bases from V and 6 bases from J, leaving 18 bases between. CDR3 coding DNA: TGCGCCAGCAGCTTACAGGAGGGTACAGGCTCTAATTCACCCCTCCACTTT. Residues: CASSLQEGTGSNSPLHF.

The chain has TRBV5-1 and TRBJ1-2; TRBD1 matches 9 bases. Germline values: CDR1 SGHRS, CDR2 YFSETQ. The CDR3 spans 14 residues. With V trimmed by 6 bases and J by 7 bases, 10 bases remained unmatched. CDR3 sequence: CASTPGQGSFGYTF. CDR3 bases: TGCGCCAGCACCCCGGGACAGGGTTCTTTTGGCTACACCTTC.

Only one count was recorded for this clone. This chain links TRBV27 with TRBJ1-4; weak D call: TRBD1 (5 bases). The V end was cut by 3 bases, the J end by 6 bases, with 11 bases between. The germline V gene has CDR1 MNHEY and CDR2 SMNVEV (reference sequence). This CDR3 has 14 residues. DNA of the CDR3: TGTGCCAGCAGTTTTCTCGGGGGTGATGAAAAACTGTTTTTT. Translating gives CASSFLGGDEKLFF.

This rearrangement joins TRBV19 to TRBJ2-3, with D perhaps TRBD1 (5 bases). V lost 3 bases and J 10 bases, leaving 11 bases between the germline ends. This CDR3 comprises 12 residues. CDR1 is LNHDA and CDR2 is SQIVND in the germline V gene (reference sequence). The CDR3 spells CASSIQDTAQYF. The CDR3 DNA sequence: TGTGCCAGTAGTATCCAGGACACTGCGCAGTATTTT.

The genes are TRBV19 and TRBJ2-1; D is unclear. Germline V CDR1 and CDR2: LNHDA, SQIVND (reference sequence). Trimming took 4 bases from V and 7 from J, leaving 5 bases between them. The CDR3 extends over 11 amino acids. The CDR3 bases are TGTGCCAGTAGTAGTATTAATGAGCAGTTCTTC. It encodes CASSSINEQFF.

The chain uses TRBV6-1 and TRBJ2-7, with TRBD1 identical over 7 bases. Losses at the gene ends were 3 bases for V and 2 bases for J; bases not matched to a gene: 7. From germline, CDR1 is MNHNS and CDR2 SASEGT. This CDR3 is built from 15 residues. Written as DNA, the CDR3 is TGTGCCAGCAGTGAGACGGGACAGACTACCTACGAGCAGTACTTC. This translates into CASSETGQTTYEQYF.

The rearrangement joins TRBV7-2 to TRBJ2-3, with a weak D call TRBD2 (6 bases). CDR1 is SGHTA, CDR2 FQGNSA, per germline. V dropped 5 bases and J dropped 5 bases, with 14 bases sitting between them. The CDR3 totals 14 residues. Here the CDR3 DNA reads TGTGCCAGCAGCCCGAACTACGGGGGAGATACGCAGTATTTT. The encoded protein is CASSPNYGGDTQYF.

The genes are TRBV2 and TRBJ2-2, with 8 bases fitting TRBD2. V trimming: 5 bases; J trimming: 4 bases; junction bases outside the gene matches: 6. This CDR3 has 15 residues. CDR1 and CDR2 (germline): SNHLY, FYNNEI. The CDR3 DNA follows: TGTGCCAGCAGTTCCGGGACTAGAGGCACCGGGGAGCTGTTTTTT. It yields the protein CASSSGTRGTGELFF.

This clone was counted a single time. The chain combines TRBV5-5 with TRBJ1-2; TRBD1 matches at 8 bases. J lost 5 bases, V lost 4 bases, and 7 bases had no gene match. CDR1 and CDR2 from the germline V gene are SGHKS and YYEKEE (reference sequence). The CDR3 is 14 residues long. CDR3 DNA sequence: TGTGCCAGCAGCGGACAGGGTCAGGGGTATGGCTACACCTTC. Protein sequence: CASSGQGQGYGYTF.

This chain joins TRBV30 and TRBJ1-6; D is uncertain. The germline V gene encodes CDR1 GTSNPN and CDR2 SVGIG (reference sequence). This CDR3 comprises 13 residues. Trimming removed 5 bases at V and 7 bases at J, with 12 bases between. The CDR3 region has the DNA TGTGCCTGGTCGAAAGGAGGGAATTCACCCCTCCACTTT. It codes for CAWSKGGNSPLHF.

V usage is TRBV6-5 and J usage is TRBJ2-5, with D maybe TRBD1 (5 bases). V shed 6 bases and J shed 5 bases, with 16 bases lying between them. Germline values: CDR1 MNHEY, CDR2 SVGAGI. There are 14 residues in the CDR3. The DNA of the CDR3 is TGTGCCAGCAGGCACGACAAGGGGCGGGAGACCCAGTACTTC. Protein sequence: CASRHDKGRETQYF.

This clone has just one count. One junction end does not reproduce the germline sequence, and a read error may be involved. This chain links TRBV10-3 with TRBJ2-3, with 11 bases matching TRBD2. Looked up from germline, CDR1 is ENHRY and CDR2 is SYGVKD. CDR3 length: 16 residues. The CDR3 region is CATSTSGGTSTDTQYF. In DNA, the CDR3 is TGTGCCACCAGTACTAGCGGGGGAACTAGCACAGATACGCAGTATTTT.